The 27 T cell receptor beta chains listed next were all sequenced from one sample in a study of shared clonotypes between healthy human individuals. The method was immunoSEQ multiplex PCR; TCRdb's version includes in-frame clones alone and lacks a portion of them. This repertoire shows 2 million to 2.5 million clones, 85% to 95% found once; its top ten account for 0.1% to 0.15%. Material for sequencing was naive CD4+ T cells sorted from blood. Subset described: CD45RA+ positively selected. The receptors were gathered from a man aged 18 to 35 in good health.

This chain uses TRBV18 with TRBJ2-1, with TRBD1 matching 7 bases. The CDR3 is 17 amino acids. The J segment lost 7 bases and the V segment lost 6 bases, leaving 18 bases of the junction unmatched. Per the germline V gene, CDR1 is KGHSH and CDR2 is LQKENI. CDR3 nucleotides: TGTGCCAGCTCCCCCTCAAGGGTATCGTTACAGGGGAATGAGCAGTTCTTC. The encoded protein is CASSPSRVSLQGNEQFF.

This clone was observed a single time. CDR3: CASGLGQGADSNQPQHF. The CDR3 nucleotides are TGTGCTAGTGGGCTGGGACAGGGGGCTGATAGCAATCAGCCCCAGCATTTT. The genes are TRBV12-5 and TRBJ1-5, with 12 bases identical to TRBD1. Trimming took 6 bases from V and 0 from J; bases not matched to a gene: 6. The CDR3 is 17 residues long. CDR1 is LGHNT and CDR2 is FRNRAP in the germline V gene.

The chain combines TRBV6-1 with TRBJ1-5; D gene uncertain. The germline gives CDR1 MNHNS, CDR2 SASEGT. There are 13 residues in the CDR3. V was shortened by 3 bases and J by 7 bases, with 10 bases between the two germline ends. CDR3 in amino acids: CASSEVSRQPQHF. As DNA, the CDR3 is TGTGCCAGCAGTGAGGTATCGAGACAGCCCCAGCATTTT.

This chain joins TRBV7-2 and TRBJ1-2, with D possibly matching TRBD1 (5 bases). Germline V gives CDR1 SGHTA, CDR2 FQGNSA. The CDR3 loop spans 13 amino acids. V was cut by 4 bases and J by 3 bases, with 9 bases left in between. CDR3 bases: TGTGCCAGCAGCTCAGACAGTTACTATGGCTACACCTTC. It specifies CASSSDSYYGYTF.

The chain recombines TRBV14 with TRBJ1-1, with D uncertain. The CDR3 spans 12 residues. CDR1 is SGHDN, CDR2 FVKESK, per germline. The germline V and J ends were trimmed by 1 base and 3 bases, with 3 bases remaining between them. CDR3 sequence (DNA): TGTGCCAGCAGCCAAGGGCACACTGAAGCTTTCTTT. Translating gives CASSQGHTEAFF.

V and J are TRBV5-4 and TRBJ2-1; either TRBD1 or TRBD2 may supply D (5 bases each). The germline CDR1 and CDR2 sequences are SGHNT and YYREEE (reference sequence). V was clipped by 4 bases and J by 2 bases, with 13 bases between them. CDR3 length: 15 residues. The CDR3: CASSPGAVTYNEQFF. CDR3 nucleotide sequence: TGTGCCAGCAGCCCCGGGGCTGTTACCTACAATGAGCAGTTCTTC.

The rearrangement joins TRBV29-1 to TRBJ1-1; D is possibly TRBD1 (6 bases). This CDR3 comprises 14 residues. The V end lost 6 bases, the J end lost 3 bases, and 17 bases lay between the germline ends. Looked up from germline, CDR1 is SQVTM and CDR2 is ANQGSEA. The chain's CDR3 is CSVARGGVDTEAFF. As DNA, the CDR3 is TGCAGCGTGGCCCGAGGGGGGGTGGACACTGAAGCTTTCTTT.

The CDR3 nucleotides read TGTGCCAGCTCACAAGGACAGGGGCCGGTTAACGAGCAGTACTTC. It translates to CASSQGQGPVNEQYF. The V gene is TRBV18, the J gene TRBJ2-7, with 9 bases aligning to TRBD1. J lost 5 bases, V lost 4 bases, and 9 bases had no gene match. In germline, CDR1 is KGHSH, CDR2 LQKENI. The CDR3 is 15 amino acids.

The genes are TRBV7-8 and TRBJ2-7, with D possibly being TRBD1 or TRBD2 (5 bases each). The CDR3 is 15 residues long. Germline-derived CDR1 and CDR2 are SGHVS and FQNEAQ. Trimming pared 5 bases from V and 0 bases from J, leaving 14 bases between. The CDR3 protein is CASSPARDPSYEQYF. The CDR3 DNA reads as TGTGCCAGCAGCCCAGCCCGGGACCCCTCCTACGAGCAGTACTTC.

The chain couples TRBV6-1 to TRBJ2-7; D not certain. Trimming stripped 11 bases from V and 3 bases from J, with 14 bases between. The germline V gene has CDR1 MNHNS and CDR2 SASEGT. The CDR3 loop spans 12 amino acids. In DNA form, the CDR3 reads TGTGCCTGCACCTACTTCGGCTACGAGCAGTACTTC. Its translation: CACTYFGYEQYF.

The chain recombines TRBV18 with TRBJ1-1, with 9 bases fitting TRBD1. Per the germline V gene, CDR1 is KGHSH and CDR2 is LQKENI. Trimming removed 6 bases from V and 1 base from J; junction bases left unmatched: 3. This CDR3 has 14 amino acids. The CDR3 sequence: CASSNRGQNTEAFF. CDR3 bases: TGTGCCAGCTCCAACAGGGGGCAGAACACTGAAGCTTTCTTT. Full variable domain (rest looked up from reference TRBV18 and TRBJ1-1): NAGVMQNPRHLVRRRGQEARLRCSPMKGHSHVYWYRQLPEEGLKFMVYLQKENIIDESGMPKERFSAEFPKEGPSILRIQQVVRGDSAAYFCASSNRGQNTEAFFGQGTRLTVV.

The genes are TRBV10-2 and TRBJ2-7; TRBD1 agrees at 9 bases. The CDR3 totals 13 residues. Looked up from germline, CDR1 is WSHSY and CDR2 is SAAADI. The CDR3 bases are TGCCAAAAACCGGGACAGGGCTCCTACGAGCAGTACTTC. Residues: CQKPGQGSYEQYF.

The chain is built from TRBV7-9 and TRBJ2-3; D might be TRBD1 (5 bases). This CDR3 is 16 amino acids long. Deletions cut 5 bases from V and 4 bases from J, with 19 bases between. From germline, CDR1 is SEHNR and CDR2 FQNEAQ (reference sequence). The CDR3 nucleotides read TGTGCCAGCAGCCACCCAGGGCAGCTAACCTCAGATACGCAGTATTTT. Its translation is CASSHPGQLTSDTQYF.

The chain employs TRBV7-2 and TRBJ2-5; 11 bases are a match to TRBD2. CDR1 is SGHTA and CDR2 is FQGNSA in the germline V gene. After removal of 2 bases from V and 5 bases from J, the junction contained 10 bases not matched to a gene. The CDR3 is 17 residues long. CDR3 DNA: TGTGCCAGCAGCTTAAAAAGGCTAGCGGGAGGAGGGGAGACCCAGTACTTC. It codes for CASSLKRLAGGGETQYF.

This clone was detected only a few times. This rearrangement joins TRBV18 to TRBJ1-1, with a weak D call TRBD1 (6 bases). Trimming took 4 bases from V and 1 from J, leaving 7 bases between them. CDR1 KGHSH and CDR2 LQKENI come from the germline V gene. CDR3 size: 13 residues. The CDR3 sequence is CASSQDRNTEAFF. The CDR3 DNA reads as TGTGCCAGCTCACAGGACAGGAACACTGAAGCTTTCTTT.

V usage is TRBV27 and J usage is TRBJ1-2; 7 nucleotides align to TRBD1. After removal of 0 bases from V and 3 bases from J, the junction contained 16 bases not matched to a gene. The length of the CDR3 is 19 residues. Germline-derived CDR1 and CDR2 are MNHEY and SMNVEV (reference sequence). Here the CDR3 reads CASSLSAGTVPGRDYGYTF. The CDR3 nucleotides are TGTGCCAGCAGTTTATCAGCTGGGACAGTCCCAGGCCGGGACTATGGCTACACCTTC.

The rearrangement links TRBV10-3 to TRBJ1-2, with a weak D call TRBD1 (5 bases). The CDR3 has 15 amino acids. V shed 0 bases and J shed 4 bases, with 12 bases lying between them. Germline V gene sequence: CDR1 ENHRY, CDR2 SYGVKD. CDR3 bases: TGTGCCATCAGTGAGTCAGACAGTAGTTCCTATGGCTACACCTTC. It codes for CAISESDSSSYGYTF.

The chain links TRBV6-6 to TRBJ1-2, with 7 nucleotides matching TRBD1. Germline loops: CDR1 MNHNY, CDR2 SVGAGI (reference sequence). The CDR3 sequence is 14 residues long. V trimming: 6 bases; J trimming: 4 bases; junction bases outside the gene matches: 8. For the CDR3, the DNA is TGTGCCAGCAGGCAGGACAGGACTTTCTATGGCTACACCTTC. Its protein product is CASRQDRTFYGYTF.

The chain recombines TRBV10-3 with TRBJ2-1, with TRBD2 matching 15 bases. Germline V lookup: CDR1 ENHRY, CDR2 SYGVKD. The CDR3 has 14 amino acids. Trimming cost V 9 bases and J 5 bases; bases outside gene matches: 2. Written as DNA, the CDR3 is TGTGCCATGGGACTAGCGGGGGGTCACAATGAGCAGTTCTTC. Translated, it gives CAMGLAGGHNEQFF.

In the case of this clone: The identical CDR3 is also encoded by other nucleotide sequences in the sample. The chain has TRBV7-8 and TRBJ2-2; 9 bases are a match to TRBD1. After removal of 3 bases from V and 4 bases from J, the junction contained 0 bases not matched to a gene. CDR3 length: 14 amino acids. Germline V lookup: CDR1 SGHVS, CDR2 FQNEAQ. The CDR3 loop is CASSLTGGTGELFF. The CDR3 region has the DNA TGTGCCAGCAGCTTGACAGGGGGCACCGGGGAGCTGTTTTTT.

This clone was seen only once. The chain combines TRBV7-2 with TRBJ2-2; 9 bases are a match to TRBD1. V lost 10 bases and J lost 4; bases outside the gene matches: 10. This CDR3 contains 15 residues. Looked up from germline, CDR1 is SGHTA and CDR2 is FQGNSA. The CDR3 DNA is TGTGCCACAGGGGCACAGGGGGCGAGCACCGGGGAGCTGTTTTTT. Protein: CATGAQGASTGELFF.

The CDR3 coding sequence is TGTGCCAGCAGCTTTATACTAGGAGAGACCCAGTACTTC. Translated: CASSFILGETQYF. The genes are TRBV7-2 and TRBJ2-5; tentative D call: TRBD2 (5 bases). Germline V lookup: CDR1 SGHTA, CDR2 FQGNSA. The V and J ends lost 3 bases and 4 bases respectively, with 9 bases between them. The CDR3 is made up of 13 amino acids.

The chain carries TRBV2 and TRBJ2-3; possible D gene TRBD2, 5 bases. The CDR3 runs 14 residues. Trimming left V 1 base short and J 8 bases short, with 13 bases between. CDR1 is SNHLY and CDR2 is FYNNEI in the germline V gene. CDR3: CASSEEAGRGTQYF. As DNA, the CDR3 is TGTGCCAGCAGTGAAGAGGCGGGTCGAGGTACGCAGTATTTT.

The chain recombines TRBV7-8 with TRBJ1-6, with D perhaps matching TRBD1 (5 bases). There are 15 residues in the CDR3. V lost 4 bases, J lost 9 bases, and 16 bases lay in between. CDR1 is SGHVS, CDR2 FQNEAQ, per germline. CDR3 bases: TGTGCCAGCAGCTCGTTGGGAAGGGGCGCTTCACCCCTCCACTTT. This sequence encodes CASSSLGRGASPLHF.

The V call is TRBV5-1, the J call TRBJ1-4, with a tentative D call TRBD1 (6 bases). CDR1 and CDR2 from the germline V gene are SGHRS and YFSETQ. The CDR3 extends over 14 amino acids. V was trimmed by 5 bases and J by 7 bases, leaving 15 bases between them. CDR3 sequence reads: CASRLTGPGEKLFF. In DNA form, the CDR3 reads TGCGCCAGCAGGTTGACAGGACCGGGTGAAAAACTGTTTTTT.

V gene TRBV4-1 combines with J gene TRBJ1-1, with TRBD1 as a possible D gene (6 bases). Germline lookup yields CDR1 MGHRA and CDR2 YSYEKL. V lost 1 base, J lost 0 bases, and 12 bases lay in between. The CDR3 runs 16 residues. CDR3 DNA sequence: TGCGCCAGCAGCCAAGCGTCACAGGGAATGAACACTGAAGCTTTCTTT. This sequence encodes CASSQASQGMNTEAFF.

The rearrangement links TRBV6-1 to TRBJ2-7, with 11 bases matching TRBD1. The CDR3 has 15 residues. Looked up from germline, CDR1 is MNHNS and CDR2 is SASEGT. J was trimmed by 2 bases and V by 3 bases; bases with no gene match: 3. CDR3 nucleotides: TGTGCCAGCAGTGAGGACAGGGGGCAACCCTACGAGCAGTACTTC. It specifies CASSEDRGQPYEQYF.